This T cell receptor beta chain was identified in a study of blood T cell repertoires in COVID-19. On the study more broadly: Italy, Spain and the United States were the sources of the convalescent and acute COVID-19 samples. T cells, B-cell-depleted T cells, or PBMCs provided the cDNA or gDNA that served as material.

Looked up from germline, CDR1 is MNHEY and CDR2 is SVGAGI. This CDR3 has 12 amino acids. V gave up 2 bases and J gave up 10 bases, with 6 bases separating them. Authors' methods: The authors estimated nucleated cell counts from reference gene primer amplification. Only in-frame clones appear in the TCRdb table, and some are missing; sequencing was by immunoSEQ multiplex PCR. From that table come the V and J calls and clone size; the DNA was used to work out D and trimming. The data hold approximately 440,000 clones, with 88% observed a single time. Seattle's cohort entered during active infection and was followed longitudinally.

The sample taken for sequencing was peripheral blood. The rearrangement uses TRBV6-5 and TRBJ1-6; D is undetermined. This receptor was taken from a woman aged 45-65 years with COVID-19, enrolled during active disease. The chain's CDR3 is CASSYAASPLHF. The CDR3 DNA is TGTGCCAGCAGTTACGCTGCGTCACCCCTCCACTTT.